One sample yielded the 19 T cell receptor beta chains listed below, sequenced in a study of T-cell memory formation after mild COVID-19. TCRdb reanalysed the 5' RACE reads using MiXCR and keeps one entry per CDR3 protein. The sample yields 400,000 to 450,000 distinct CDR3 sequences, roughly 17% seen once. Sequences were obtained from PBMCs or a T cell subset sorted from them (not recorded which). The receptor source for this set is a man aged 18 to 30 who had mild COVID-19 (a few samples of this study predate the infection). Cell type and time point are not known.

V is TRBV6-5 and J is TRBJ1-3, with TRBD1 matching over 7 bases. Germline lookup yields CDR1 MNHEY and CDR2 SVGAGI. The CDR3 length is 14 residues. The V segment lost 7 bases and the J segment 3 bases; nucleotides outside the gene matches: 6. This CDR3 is CASISTGSGNTIYF. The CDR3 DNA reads TGTGCCAGCATCTCGACAGGGAGTGGAAACACCATATATTTT.

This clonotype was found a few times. The CDR3 is CASSYGAGGEFETQYF. The CDR3 DNA reads as TGTGCCAGCAGTTACGGCGCAGGGGGCGAATTTGAGACCCAGTACTTC. This chain links TRBV6-6 with TRBJ2-5, with TRBD1 matching 8 bases. Germline CDR1 reads MNHNY; CDR2 reads SVGAGI (reference sequence). This CDR3 is 16 amino acids long. J gave up 5 bases and V 2 bases, and 10 bases lay outside the gene matches.

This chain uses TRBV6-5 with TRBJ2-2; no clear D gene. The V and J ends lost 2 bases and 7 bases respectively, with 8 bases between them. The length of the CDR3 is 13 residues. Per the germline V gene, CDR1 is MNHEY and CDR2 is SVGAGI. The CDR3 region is CASSYVSDGELFF. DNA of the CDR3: TGTGCCAGCAGTTACGTATCGGACGGGGAGCTGTTTTTT.

Here the CDR3 DNA reads TGTGCCATAGGGAGGGGGAACCTCCACTTT. Amino acids: CAIGRGNLHF. The rearrangement joins TRBV6-5 to TRBJ1-6, with a possible D match to TRBD1 (6 bases). In germline, CDR1 is MNHEY, CDR2 SVGAGI. Trimming shortened V by 10 bases and J by 15 bases, and 13 bases separated the two germline ends. The CDR3 contains 10 residues.

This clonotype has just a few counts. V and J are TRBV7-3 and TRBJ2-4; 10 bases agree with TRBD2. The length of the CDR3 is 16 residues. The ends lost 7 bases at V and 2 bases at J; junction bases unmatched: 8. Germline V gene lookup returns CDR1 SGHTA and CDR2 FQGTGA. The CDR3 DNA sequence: TGTGCCAGCATGCCAGCGGGGGGGCCATCCAAAAACATTCAGTACTTC. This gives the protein CASMPAGGPSKNIQYF.

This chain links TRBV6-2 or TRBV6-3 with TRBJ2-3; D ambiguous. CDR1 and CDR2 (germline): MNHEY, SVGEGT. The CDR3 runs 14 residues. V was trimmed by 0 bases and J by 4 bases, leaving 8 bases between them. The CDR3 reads CASSYSWVADTQYF. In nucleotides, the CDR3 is TGTGCCAGCAGTTACTCCTGGGTGGCAGATACGCAGTATTTT.

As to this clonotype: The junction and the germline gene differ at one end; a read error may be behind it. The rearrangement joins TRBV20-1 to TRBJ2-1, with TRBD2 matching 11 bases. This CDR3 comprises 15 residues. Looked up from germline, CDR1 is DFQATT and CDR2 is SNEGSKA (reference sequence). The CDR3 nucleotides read TGCAGTGCTAGGGAGGCTAGCGGGGGGCGGTATGAGAAGTTCTTC. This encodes CSAREASGGRYEKFF.

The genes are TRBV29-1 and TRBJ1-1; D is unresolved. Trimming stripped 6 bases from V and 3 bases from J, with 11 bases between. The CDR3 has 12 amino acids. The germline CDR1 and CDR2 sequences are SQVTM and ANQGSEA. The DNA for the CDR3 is TGCAGCGTCAGACGGGAGGACACTGAAGCTTTCTTT. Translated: CSVRREDTEAFF.

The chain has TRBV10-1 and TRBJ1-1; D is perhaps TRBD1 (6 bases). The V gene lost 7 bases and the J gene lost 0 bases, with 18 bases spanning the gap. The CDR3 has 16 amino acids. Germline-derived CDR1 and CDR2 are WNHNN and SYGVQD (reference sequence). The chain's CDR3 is CASNRAKRVMNTEAFF. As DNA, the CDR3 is TGCGCCAGCAACAGGGCCAAAAGAGTGATGAACACTGAAGCTTTCTTT.

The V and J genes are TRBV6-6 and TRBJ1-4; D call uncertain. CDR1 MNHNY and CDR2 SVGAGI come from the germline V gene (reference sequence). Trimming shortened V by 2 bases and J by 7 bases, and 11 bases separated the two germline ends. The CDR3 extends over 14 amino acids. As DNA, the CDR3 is TGTGCCAGCAGTTACGGACGGAGTGGTGAAAAACTGTTTTTT. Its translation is CASSYGRSGEKLFF.

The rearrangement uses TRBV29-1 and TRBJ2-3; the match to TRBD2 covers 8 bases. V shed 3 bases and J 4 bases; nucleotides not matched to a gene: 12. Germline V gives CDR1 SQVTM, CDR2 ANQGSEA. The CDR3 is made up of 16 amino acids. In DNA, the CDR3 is TGCAGCGTTGATCTCCCACTAGCGGACGATTCAGATACGCAGTATTTT. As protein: CSVDLPLADDSDTQYF.

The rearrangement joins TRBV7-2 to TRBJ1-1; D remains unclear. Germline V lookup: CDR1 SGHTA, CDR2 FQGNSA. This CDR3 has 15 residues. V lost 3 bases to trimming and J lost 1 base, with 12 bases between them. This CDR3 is CASSFQDVRNTEAFF. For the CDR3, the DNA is TGTGCCAGCAGCTTTCAAGACGTGAGGAACACTGAAGCTTTCTTT.

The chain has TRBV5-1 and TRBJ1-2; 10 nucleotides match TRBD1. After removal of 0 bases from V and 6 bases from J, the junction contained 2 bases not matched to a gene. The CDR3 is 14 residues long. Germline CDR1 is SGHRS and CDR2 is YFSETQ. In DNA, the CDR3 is TGCGCCAGCAGCTTGGGGGACAGGGGTGATGGCTACACCTTC. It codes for CASSLGDRGDGYTF.

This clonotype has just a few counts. The CDR3: CASGGDRGSPLHF. The CDR3 DNA is TGCGCCAGCGGAGGGGACAGGGGGTCACCCCTCCACTTT. This rearrangement joins TRBV10-2 to TRBJ1-6; 11 bases line up with TRBD1. From germline, CDR1 is WSHSY and CDR2 SAAADI. CDR3 size: 13 residues. Trimming removed 8 bases from V and 10 bases from J; junction bases left unmatched: 4.

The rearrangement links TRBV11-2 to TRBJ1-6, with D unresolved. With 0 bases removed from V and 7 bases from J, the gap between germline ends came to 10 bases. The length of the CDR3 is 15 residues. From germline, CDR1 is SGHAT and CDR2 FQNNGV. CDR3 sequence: CASSLETITNSPLHF. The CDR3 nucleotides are TGTGCCAGCAGCTTAGAAACCATAACCAATTCACCCCTCCACTTT.

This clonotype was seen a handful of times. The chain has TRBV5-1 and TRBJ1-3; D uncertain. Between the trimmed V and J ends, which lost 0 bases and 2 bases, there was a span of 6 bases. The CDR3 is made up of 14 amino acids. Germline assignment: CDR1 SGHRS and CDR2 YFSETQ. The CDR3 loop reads CASSLGGAGNTIYF. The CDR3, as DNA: TGCGCCAGCAGCTTGGGAGGAGCTGGAAACACCATATATTTT.

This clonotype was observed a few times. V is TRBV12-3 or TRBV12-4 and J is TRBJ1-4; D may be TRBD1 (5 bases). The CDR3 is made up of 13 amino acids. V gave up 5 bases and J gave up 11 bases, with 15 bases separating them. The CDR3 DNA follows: TGTGCCAGCAGTCCCCAGGGAGTAGGGAAACTGTTTTTT. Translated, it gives CASSPQGVGKLFF.

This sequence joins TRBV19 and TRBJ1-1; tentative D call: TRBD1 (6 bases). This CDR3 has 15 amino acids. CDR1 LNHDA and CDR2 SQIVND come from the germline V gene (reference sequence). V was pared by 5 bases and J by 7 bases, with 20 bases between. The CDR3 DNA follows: TGTGCCAGTAGTCACAGGGTCTGGCAACCTTATGAAGCTTTCTTT. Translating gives CASSHRVWQPYEAFF.

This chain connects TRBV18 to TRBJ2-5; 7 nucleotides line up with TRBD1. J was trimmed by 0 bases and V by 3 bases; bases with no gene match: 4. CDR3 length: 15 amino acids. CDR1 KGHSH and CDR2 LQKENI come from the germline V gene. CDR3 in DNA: TGTGCCAGCTCACCGTCGGACAGGCACCAAGAGACCCAGTACTTC. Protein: CASSPSDRHQETQYF.